This TCR beta chain was recovered during a study of shared clonotypes between healthy human individuals (dated by TCRdb to about 2020). A note on the overall study: Three men and a couple of women, aged 18 to 49 years, made up the cohort. To estimate repertoire size and how much clonotypes are shared between individuals, the study performed deep sequencing of blood TCR repertoires from five healthy adults. Different laboratories and diverse techniques were used to prepare libraries and sequence TCR repertoires, to increase sequencing depth and limit assay-specific biases. Per donor, leukapheresis produced somewhere between about 0.9 and 9.5 billion PBMCs. What the work shows at the level of the full study, not this receptor alone: Because the study included only a small number of donors, the genetic and exposure-history diversity represented was limited. Pairwise subsampling indicated that sequencing depth was expected to affect the degree of clonotype sharing among donors. Sampling was restricted to blood, and TCR repertoires in tissues likely differ from the TCR repertoires found in blood.

The donors were healthy, HIV-negative adults who had no recently reported acute infections or vaccinations. Every donor was a Caucasian adult living in Nashville, Tennessee, USA. For unsorted samples, roughly 91 million PBMCs were counted, and genomic DNA was extracted using the QIAamp DNA Blood Mini kit. Blood was collected by leukapheresis, and PBMCs were isolated by Ficoll-Histopaque density gradient centrifugation and then cryopreserved in liquid nitrogen vapor phase. Using the deep immunoSEQ assay, TCR CDR3 regions were amplified from genomic DNA by multiplex PCR. For each cell subset, the extracted genomic DNA was distributed evenly across all wells of several immunoSEQ 96-well plates, and each plate served as one replicate. For unsorted PBMC, each replicate PCR was loaded with roughly 270 ng genomic DNA, equivalent to about 30,000 T cell genomes. Unsorted PBMC genomic DNA was sequenced across ten immunoSEQ deep assay plates. The purified libraries were quantified using a Qubit 3.0 fluorometer, sized with a Bioanalyzer 2100, and then quantified again using the KAPA Library Quantification kit. Each immunoSEQ 96-well plate was sequenced on its own single-read 150-cycle Illumina NextSeq 550 flow cell. Processing in the source paper ran as follows. Because the immunoSEQ output included only junctional sequences and no quality scores, the filtering could not be the same as the filtering used for full-length reads. To assign V/J genes and CDR3, sequences were annotated against IMGT germline references using PyIR, a Python wrapper for IgBLAST v1.9. Reads were filtered out if the reads had weak V/J assignments (E-value above 1e-6), no CDR3, stop codons, out-of-frame junctions, or ambiguous translated residues. A V3J clonotype was defined by an identical inferred V gene, J gene, and CDR3 amino acid sequence. The percentage overlap between two repertoires was calculated by dividing the number of shared unique clonotypes by the size of the smaller repertoire. Three approaches were used to assess repertoire richness: RTK rarefaction, the Chao1 estimator, and Recon v2.1 estimates of unobserved clonotypes. What TCRdb holds here is the immuneACCESS table cut down to in-frame rearrangements. Part of the clones is not present; checked against another copy, under half of the missing clones reflect an unresolved V gene, and the others are unexplained. V, J and clone size are those of that table, while D and trimming were read from the DNA. The sample records 470,000 or so clones, more than 65% of which are singletons. The ten largest account for 12% of the sample.

With respect to this clone: The antigen it recognizes is unknown. The sample holds no much larger clone one base away, and base qualities are not on file.

The CDR3, from cysteine to phenylalanine, totals 13 residues. Here the CDR3 DNA is all that survives: 39 bases in frame from base 1. Trimmed from V: 5 bases; trimmed from J: 9 bases; junction bases lacking a gene match: 10. CDR1 and CDR2 are drawn from the germline V gene: MDHEN, SYDVKM. The source of this sequence is a woman aged 40 to 50 in good health. Some clones in this sample may be carry-over from other donors' samples. Sequences were obtained from PBMCs. This chain joins TRBV28 to TRBJ2-7; 7 bases in the junction line up with TRBD1. The CDR3 in this case is CASSPPQGFVQYF. At the DNA level, the sequence is TGTGCCAGCAGTCCGCCACAGGGGTTTGTGCAGTACTTC.